This T cell receptor beta chain was documented in a study of beta chain features in type 1 diabetes. Points from the study as a whole: In every one of the four CD4+ subsets, TCRB CDR3s were moderately but significantly shorter in Type 1 diabetes patients.

By way of CD45RO/CCR7/CD25/CD127/CD95/CD27, the CD4+ regulatory, stem cell-like memory, central memory and naive cells were sorted. Expressed TCRB transcripts were sequenced, since all the RNA that had been isolated was reverse transcribed. Repertoires were generated with immunoSEQ multiplex PCR, while TCRdb's copy carries only in-frame clones and drops some. The sample comprises around 130,000 clones, 16% of which are singletons, and about 2.1% rests with the top ten. This clone was observed a few times. Its cognate antigen is unknown. CDR3 length: 15 amino acids. V lost 5 bases to trimming and J lost 2 bases, with 15 bases between them. CDR1 MGHDK and CDR2 SYGVNS come from the germline V gene.

Specimen: central memory CD4+ T cells from blood. This TCR was recovered from a young man with type 1 diabetes. This chain uses TRBV25-1 with TRBJ1-2; TRBD1 might be the D (6 bases). The CDR3 bases are TGTGCCAGCAGTCCCAGGGGATTAGGGAACTATGGCTACACCTTC. Amino acid sequence: CASSPRGLGNYGYTF.